These 24 T cell receptor beta chains originate from one sample sequenced in a study of blood T cell repertoires in COVID-19. Here immunoSEQ multiplex PCR was the method, and the copy in TCRdb shows in-frame clones only, minus some. The table includes 310,000 or so clones, over 75% detected once. Sequencing was performed on peripheral blood. These receptors originate from a man aged 45 to 65 with active or convalescent COVID-19.

In this sample, this clone turned up once. This sequence joins TRBV6-5 and TRBJ1-4, with D possibly matching TRBD1 (6 bases). Germline V gene sequence: CDR1 MNHEY, CDR2 SVGAGI. Trimming pared 0 bases from V and 3 bases from J, leaving 8 bases between. The CDR3 length is 15 residues. The CDR3 DNA reads TGTGCCAGCAGTTACTCACAGGGCTCTAATGAAAAACTGTTTTTT. It encodes CASSYSQGSNEKLFF.

The chain uses TRBV4-3 and TRBJ2-1, with TRBD1 identical over 9 bases. The CDR3 sequence is 15 residues long. Trimming cost V 4 bases and J 5 bases; bases outside gene matches: 6. From germline, CDR1 is LGHNA and CDR2 YSLEER. The CDR3 nucleotides are TGCGCCAGCAGCCCTGGGACAGGGCGGGACAATGAGCAGTTCTTC. It is translated as CASSPGTGRDNEQFF.

The chain recombines TRBV6-1 with TRBJ1-5; 7 positions agree with TRBD1. The CDR3 sequence is 18 residues long. CDR1 and CDR2 from the germline V gene are MNHNS and SASEGT. V trimming: 2 bases; J trimming: 3 bases; junction bases outside the gene matches: 13. CDR3 sequence reads: CASSERVHLTGDNQPQHF. In DNA form, the CDR3 reads TGTGCCAGCAGTGAAAGGGTTCACCTTACAGGGGACAATCAGCCCCAGCATTTT.

The table lists this clone with a count of one. Other nucleotide sequences from this sample produce the same CDR3. The genes are TRBV19 and TRBJ1-1; D is unresolved. Trimming removed 2 bases at V and 2 bases at J, with 6 bases between. Germline V gene lookup returns CDR1 LNHDA and CDR2 SQIVND (reference sequence). CDR3 length: 13 amino acids. DNA of the CDR3: TGTGCCAGTAGTATAACAGAAAACACTGAAGCTTTCTTT. Translated: CASSITENTEAFF.

The rearrangement uses TRBV15 and TRBJ2-3; 11 positions match TRBD1. Germline V gene lookup returns CDR1 LNHNV and CDR2 YYDKDF (reference sequence). Trimming removed 1 base from V and 7 bases from J; junction bases left unmatched: 10. This CDR3 has 17 amino acids. This CDR3 is CATSRARGTGGGHTQYF. The CDR3 DNA is TGTGCCACCAGCAGAGCCCGCGGGACAGGGGGTGGGCATACGCAGTATTTT.

V and J are TRBV18 and TRBJ2-5, with TRBD1 matching over 7 bases. Germline V gives CDR1 KGHSH, CDR2 LQKENI. CDR3 length equals 15 residues. J was trimmed by 4 bases and V by 3 bases; bases with no gene match: 8. The CDR3 nucleotides are TGTGCCAGCTCACCTACTAGACAGGGTGGAGAGACCCAGTACTTC. This sequence encodes CASSPTRQGGETQYF.

V is TRBV11-2 and J is TRBJ2-7; 7 positions agree with TRBD2. CDR3 size: 16 residues. CDR1 is SGHAT, CDR2 FQNNGV, per germline. With 4 bases clipped from V and 1 base from J, the junction kept 10 bases outside the gene matches. CDR3 nucleotide sequence: TGTGCCAGCAGCTCGCGCTTAACTAGCGAGTCCTACGAGCAGTACTTC. The encoded protein is CASSSRLTSESYEQYF.

The CDR3 DNA reads TGCAGCACGACTCAGGGGAACACCGGGGAGCTGTTTTTT. Protein sequence: CSTTQGNTGELFF. V is TRBV29-1 and J is TRBJ2-2, with TRBD1 as a possible D gene (5 bases). The CDR3 has 13 amino acids. V was shortened by 8 bases and J by 1 base, with 11 bases between the two germline ends. CDR1 is SQVTM and CDR2 is ANQGSEA in the germline V gene.

As to this clone: In the same sample, other DNA sequences code for this CDR3. The V and J genes are TRBV9 and TRBJ2-7; D not certain. The CDR3 sequence is 13 residues long. The germline V and J ends were trimmed by 3 bases and 1 base, with 8 bases remaining between them. Germline-derived CDR1 and CDR2 are SGDLS and YYNGEE. This CDR3 reads CASSAEVSYEQYF. The DNA for the CDR3 is TGTGCCAGCAGCGCCGAGGTGTCCTACGAGCAGTACTTC.

The chain recombines TRBV24-1 with TRBJ2-3, with a tentative D call TRBD1 (5 bases). Germline values: CDR1 KGHDR, CDR2 SFDVKD. CDR3 length: 17 amino acids. Deletions cut 4 bases from V and 1 base from J, with 17 bases between. CDR3 sequence: CATSEIQTTECTDTQYF. In nucleotides, the CDR3 is TGTGCCACCAGTGAGATTCAGACGACAGAGTGCACAGATACGCAGTATTTT.

This chain connects TRBV6-1 to TRBJ1-2, with 7 bases matching TRBD1. This CDR3 is built from 14 residues. Germline V CDR1 and CDR2: MNHNS, SASEGT. V gave up 3 bases and J gave up 3 bases; unmatched junction bases: 4. Here the CDR3 DNA reads TGTGCCAGCAGTGAGCGCGACAGGGACTATGGCTACACCTTC. Its protein product is CASSERDRDYGYTF.

The V gene is TRBV5-6, the J gene TRBJ2-1; tentatively, D is TRBD1 (5 bases). V lost 0 bases and J 6 bases, leaving 10 bases between the germline ends. The CDR3 spans 14 residues. Germline CDR1 reads SGHDT; CDR2 reads YYEEEE. The CDR3 here is CASSLGQSFNEQFF. The CDR3 region has the DNA TGTGCCAGCAGCTTGGGACAGAGTTTCAATGAGCAGTTCTTC.

The rearrangement uses TRBV29-1 and TRBJ1-3, with D possibly TRBD1 on 5 matching bases. With 3 bases removed from V and 4 bases from J, the gap between germline ends came to 10 bases. This CDR3 contains 13 residues. Germline V gene sequence: CDR1 SQVTM, CDR2 ANQGSEA. The CDR3 spells CSVDLGLGNTIYF. CDR3 sequence (DNA): TGCAGCGTTGACCTGGGGCTCGGAAACACCATATATTTT.

This clone was seen a single time. The chain is built from TRBV5-6 and TRBJ1-5, with D perhaps TRBD1 (5 bases). The V gene lost 2 bases and the J gene lost 5 bases, with 17 bases spanning the gap. CDR1 and CDR2 (germline): SGHDT, YYEEEE. This CDR3 region has 16 residues. The CDR3 DNA reads as TGTGCCAGCAGCTTTGGGGCTAACAGGCCAGATCAGCCCCAGCATTTT. Encoded protein: CASSFGANRPDQPQHF.

The J gene is TRBJ2-5, the V gene TRBV5-1, with TRBD2 identical over 8 bases. The CDR3 is 18 residues long. Trimming removed 4 bases from V and 3 bases from J; junction bases left unmatched: 17. Germline CDR1 reads SGHRS; CDR2 reads YFSETQ. This CDR3 is CASSKAPTAAGAEETQYF. The CDR3 coding sequence is TGCGCCAGCAGCAAGGCCCCTACAGCAGCGGGAGCGGAAGAGACCCAGTACTTC. Supplemented by reference TRBV5-1 and TRBJ2-5, the full variable domain reads KAGVTQTPRYLIKTRGQQVTLSCSPISGHRSVSWYQQTPGQGLQFLFEYFSETQRNKGNFPGRFSGRQFSNSRSEMNVSTLELGDSALYLCASSKAPTAAGAEETQYFGPGTRLLVL.

The chain couples TRBV5-5 to TRBJ1-5, with D possibly TRBD1 on 6 matching bases. The CDR3 consists of 14 residues. V gave up 2 bases and J gave up 5 bases, with 11 bases separating them. Germline V CDR1 and CDR2: SGHKS, YYEKEE (reference sequence). The CDR3 DNA is TGTGCCAGCAGCTTAGGGGACACCTATCAGCCCCAGCATTTT. It translates to CASSLGDTYQPQHF.

The V gene is TRBV3-1 (or the pseudogene TRBV3-2), the J gene TRBJ1-5, with D perhaps TRBD1 (6 bases). CDR1 is LGHDT, CDR2 YNNKEL, per germline (reference sequence). This CDR3 is 13 amino acids long. Trimming took off 2 bases at V and 10 bases at J, with 12 bases between the two ends. The CDR3 bases are TGTGCCAGCAGCCAAAATACCGGGACACCCCAGCATTTT. The encoded protein is CASSQNTGTPQHF.

The chain combines TRBV4-2 with TRBJ1-2; 8 bases map to TRBD1. Germline lookup yields CDR1 LGHNA and CDR2 YNFKEQ. The CDR3 covers 16 residues. After removal of 1 base from V and 4 bases from J, the junction contained 8 bases not matched to a gene. The CDR3 DNA is TGTGCCAGCAGCCAAGCAGGGACAGGTATGGGCTATGGCTACACCTTC. Its translation is CASSQAGTGMGYGYTF.

The chain links TRBV5-4 to TRBJ2-7, with TRBD2 matching over 7 bases. The CDR3 runs to 14 residues. The J segment lost 6 bases and the V segment lost 4 bases, leaving 10 bases of the junction unmatched. Looked up from germline, CDR1 is SGHNT and CDR2 is YYREEE (reference sequence). CDR3 sequence reads: CASSPVDGRSEQYF. The CDR3 bases are TGTGCCAGCAGCCCGGTGGACGGGAGGAGCGAGCAGTACTTC.

CDR3 in DNA: TGTGCCTGGAGTGAGACAGGGGGTTCGTACACTGAAGCTTTCTTT. It encodes CAWSETGGSYTEAFF. The V call is TRBV30, the J call TRBJ1-1; the match to TRBD1 covers 9 bases. The germline gives CDR1 GTSNPN, CDR2 SVGIG (reference sequence). Trimming at V came to 1 base and at J to 3 bases, leaving 6 bases not matched to a gene. The CDR3 runs 15 residues.

The chain joins TRBV11-2 to TRBJ2-7; 8 bases map to TRBD1. Germline V gene lookup returns CDR1 SGHAT and CDR2 FQNNGV. This CDR3 is 14 amino acids long. Trimming removed 3 bases from V and 4 bases from J; junction bases left unmatched: 5. The CDR3 is CASSFGQGSYEQYF. CDR3 DNA: TGTGCCAGCAGCTTCGGACAGGGCTCGTACGAGCAGTACTTC.

The CDR3 coding sequence is TGCAGCGCCGCAGGGGGAGAAGAGACCCAGTACTTC. Protein: CSAAGGEETQYF. The chain combines TRBV29-1 with TRBJ2-5; 7 positions match TRBD1. Germline CDR1 reads SQVTM; CDR2 reads ANQGSEA. CDR3 length: 12 amino acids. With V trimmed by 7 bases and J by 3 bases, 5 bases remained unmatched.

Concerning this clone: Compared with germline, one end of the junction differs, possibly owing to a read error. J is TRBJ2-5 and V is TRBV2; D perhaps matches TRBD2 (5 bases). The germline V gene has CDR1 SNHLY and CDR2 FYNNEI. The CDR3 is made up of 12 amino acids. The CDR3: CASREGGETQYF. The CDR3 bases are TGTGCCAGCCGTGAAGGAGGAGAGACCCAGTACTTC.

This clone appeared a few times. The chain combines TRBV4-2 with TRBJ1-6; 7 bases are shared with TRBD1. The germline CDR1 and CDR2 sequences are LGHNA and YNFKEQ. CDR3 length equals 15 residues. V lost 4 bases, J lost 10 bases, and 10 bases stayed unmatched. The CDR3 DNA reads TGTGCCAGCAGCCTCGAGACAGGGAGTGACTCACCCCTCCACTTT. This codes for CASSLETGSDSPLHF.